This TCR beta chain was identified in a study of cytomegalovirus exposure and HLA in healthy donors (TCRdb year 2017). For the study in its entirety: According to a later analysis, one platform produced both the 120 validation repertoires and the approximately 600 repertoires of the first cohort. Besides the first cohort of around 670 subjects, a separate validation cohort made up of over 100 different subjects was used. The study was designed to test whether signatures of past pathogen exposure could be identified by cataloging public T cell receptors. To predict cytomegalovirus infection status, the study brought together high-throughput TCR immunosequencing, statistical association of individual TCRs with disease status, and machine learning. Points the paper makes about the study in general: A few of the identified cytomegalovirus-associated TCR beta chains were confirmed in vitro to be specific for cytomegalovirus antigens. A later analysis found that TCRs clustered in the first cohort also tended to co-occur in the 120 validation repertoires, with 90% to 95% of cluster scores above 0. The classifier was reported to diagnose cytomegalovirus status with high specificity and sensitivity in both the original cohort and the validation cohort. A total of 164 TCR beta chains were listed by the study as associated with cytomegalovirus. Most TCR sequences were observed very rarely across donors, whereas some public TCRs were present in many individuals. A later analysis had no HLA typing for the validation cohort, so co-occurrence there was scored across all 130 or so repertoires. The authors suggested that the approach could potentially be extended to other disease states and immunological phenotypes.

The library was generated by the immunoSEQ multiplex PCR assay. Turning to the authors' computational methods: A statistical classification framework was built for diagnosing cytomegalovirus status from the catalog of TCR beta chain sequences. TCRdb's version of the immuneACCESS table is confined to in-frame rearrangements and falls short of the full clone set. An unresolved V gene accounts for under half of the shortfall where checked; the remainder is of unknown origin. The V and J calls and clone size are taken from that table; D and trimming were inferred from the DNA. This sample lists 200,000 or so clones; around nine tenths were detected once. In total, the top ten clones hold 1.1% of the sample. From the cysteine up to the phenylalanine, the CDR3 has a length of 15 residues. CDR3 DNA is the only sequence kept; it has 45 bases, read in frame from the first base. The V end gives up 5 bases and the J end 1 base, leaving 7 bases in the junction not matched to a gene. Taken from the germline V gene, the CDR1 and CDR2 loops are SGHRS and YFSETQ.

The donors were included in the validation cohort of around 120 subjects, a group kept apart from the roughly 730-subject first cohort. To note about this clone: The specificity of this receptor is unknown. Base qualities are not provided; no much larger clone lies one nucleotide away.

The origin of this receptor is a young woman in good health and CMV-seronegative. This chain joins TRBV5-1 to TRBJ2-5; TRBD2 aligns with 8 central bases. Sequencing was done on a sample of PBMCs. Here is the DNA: TGCGCCAGCAGTGCCCGTAGCGGGACCCAAGAGACCCAGTACTTC. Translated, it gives CASSARSGTQETQYF. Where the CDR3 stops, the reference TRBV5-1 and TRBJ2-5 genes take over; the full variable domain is KAGVTQTPRYLIKTRGQQVTLSCSPISGHRSVSWYQQTPGQGLQFLFEYFSETQRNKGNFPGRFSGRQFSNSRSEMNVSTLELGDSALYLCASSARSGTQETQYFGPGTRLLVL.